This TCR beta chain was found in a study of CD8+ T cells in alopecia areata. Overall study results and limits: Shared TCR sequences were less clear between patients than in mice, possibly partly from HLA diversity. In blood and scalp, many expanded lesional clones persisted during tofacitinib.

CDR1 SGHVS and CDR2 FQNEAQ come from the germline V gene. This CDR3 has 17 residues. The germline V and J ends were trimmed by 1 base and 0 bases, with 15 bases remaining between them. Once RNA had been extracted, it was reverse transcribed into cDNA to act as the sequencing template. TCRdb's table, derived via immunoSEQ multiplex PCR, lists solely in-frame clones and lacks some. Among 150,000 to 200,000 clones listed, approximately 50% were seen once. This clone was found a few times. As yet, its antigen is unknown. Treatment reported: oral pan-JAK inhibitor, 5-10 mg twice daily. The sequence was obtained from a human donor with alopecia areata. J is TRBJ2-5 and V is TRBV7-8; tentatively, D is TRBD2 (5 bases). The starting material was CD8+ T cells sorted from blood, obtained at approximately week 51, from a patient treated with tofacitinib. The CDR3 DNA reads TGTGCCAGCAGCTTAGATCCCGGGCGACTATACCAAGAGACCCAGTACTTC. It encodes CASSLDPGRLYQETQYF.